Shown below are 16 T cell receptor beta chains from a single sample sequenced in a study of response to subunit inactivated influenza vaccine. TCRdb recomputed calls from the RT-PCR reads with MiXCR, one row per CDR3 protein. The data show 300,000 to 350,000 distinct CDR3 sequences, with around a fifth seen just once and roughly 10% held by the top ten. The starting material was PBMCs from blood, obtained approximately 20 months after vaccination. All receptors derive from a man aged 50 to 69 who received an inactivated influenza vaccine.

This clonotype was found a few times. V and J are TRBV28 and TRBJ1-6, with 7 bases aligning to TRBD1. The CDR3 contains 15 residues. From germline, CDR1 is MDHEN and CDR2 SYDVKM. Unmatched junction bases numbered 5, after V lost 4 bases and J lost 5 bases. DNA of the CDR3: TGTGCCAGCAGTTCCTCGACAGGGAATAATTCACCCCTCCACTTT. Protein product: CASSSSTGNNSPLHF. The full variable domain, with the rest looked up from reference TRBV28 and TRBJ1-6, is DVKVTQSSRYLVKRTGEKVFLECVQDMDHENMFWYRQDPGLGLRLIYFSYDVKMKEKGDIPEGYSVSREKKERFSLILESASTNQTSMYLCASSSSTGNNSPLHFGNGTRLTVT.

The rearrangement joins TRBV7-9 to TRBJ1-1; D possibly corresponds to TRBD1 (6 bases). The germline gives CDR1 SEHNR, CDR2 FQNEAQ (reference sequence). The ends were cut back, 5 bases at V and 1 base at J, with 14 bases in the middle. CDR3 length equals 15 residues. CDR3 region: CASSPYSGQNTEAFF. The CDR3 bases are TGTGCCAGCAGCCCATATTCGGGACAGAACACTGAAGCTTTCTTT.

This clonotype was seen more than once but under ten times. The rearrangement uses TRBV7-2 and TRBJ2-7, with a weak D call TRBD1 (7 bases). Trimming took 2 bases from V and 3 from J, leaving 20 bases between them. Per the germline V gene, CDR1 is SGHTA and CDR2 is FQGNSA. The CDR3 loop spans 17 amino acids. The CDR3 region is CASSLRRGRTELYEQYF. The CDR3, as DNA: TGTGCCAGCAGCTTACGCAGGGGGAGGACTGAACTCTACGAGCAGTACTTC.

This chain connects TRBV20-1 to TRBJ1-1; D uncertain. This CDR3 spans 13 amino acids. Germline loops: CDR1 DFQATT, CDR2 SNEGSKA (reference sequence). The V and J ends lost 3 bases and 3 bases respectively, with 11 bases between them. The CDR3 DNA reads as TGCAGTGCTAGGGAAACAAGAGACACTGAAGCTTTCTTT. It codes for CSARETRDTEAFF.

A remark on this clonotype: One junction end does not reproduce the germline sequence, and a read error may be involved. The chain has TRBV28 and TRBJ1-6; D ambiguous. CDR1 MDHEN and CDR2 SYDVKM come from the germline V gene. This CDR3 has 12 amino acids. The CDR3 coding sequence is TGTGCCAGCAGTTCTGGCAGTTCACCCCTCCAGTTT. Protein: CASSSGSSPLQF.

The chain recombines TRBV28 with TRBJ1-1; tentative D call: TRBD1 (5 bases). The V gene lost 6 bases and the J gene lost 1 base, with 15 bases spanning the gap. The CDR3 contains 15 residues. Germline-derived CDR1 and CDR2 are MDHEN and SYDVKM. CDR3 region: CASSLPGRPNTEAFF. CDR3 DNA: TGTGCCAGCAGCCTGCCGGGACGGCCGAACACTGAAGCTTTCTTT.

This clonotype was seen a handful of times. J is TRBJ1-2 and V is TRBV29-1; the D is unclear. Trimming removed 7 bases from V and 2 bases from J, with 23 bases in between. In germline, CDR1 is SQVTM, CDR2 ANQGSEA. The CDR3 length is 16 residues. This chain's CDR3 is CSAADFRRGENYGYTF. CDR3 in DNA: TGCAGCGCTGCCGACTTCCGTAGAGGCGAAAACTATGGCTACACCTTC.

This clonotype occurred a few times. The V and J genes are TRBV29-1 and TRBJ1-4, with 7 bases that match TRBD1. The germline CDR1 and CDR2 sequences are SQVTM and ANQGSEA. The trim removed 6 bases at V and 8 bases at J, leaving 18 bases unmatched. The CDR3 has 16 amino acids. The DNA for the CDR3 is TGCAGCGTCACTCAACCCTCCGGGACAGTGGGCGAAAAACTGTTTTTT. It codes for CSVTQPSGTVGEKLFF.

This clonotype was found a few times. This chain joins TRBV7-2 and TRBJ2-1, with 11 bases aligning to TRBD2. V lost 5 bases, J lost 5 bases, and 5 bases stayed unmatched. This CDR3 contains 15 residues. Germline V gene sequence: CDR1 SGHTA, CDR2 FQGNSA. CDR3 region: CASSGLAGGNNEQFF. The DNA of the CDR3 is TGTGCCAGCAGCGGGCTAGCGGGGGGTAACAATGAGCAGTTCTTC.

This clonotype has more than one count but fewer than ten. The CDR3 loop reads CASSLVGRGTEAFF. CDR3 sequence (DNA): TGTGCCAGCAGCTTGGTAGGCAGGGGCACTGAAGCTTTCTTT. The chain is built from TRBV5-5 and TRBJ1-1; D may be TRBD1 (6 bases). V was clipped by 0 bases and J by 4 bases, with 10 bases between them. Germline V gives CDR1 SGHKS, CDR2 YYEKEE (reference sequence). The length of the CDR3 is 14 residues. Together with reference TRBV5-5 and TRBJ1-1, the CDR3 gives the full variable domain: DAGVTQSPTHLIKTRGQQVTLRCSPISGHKSVSWYQQVLGQGPQFIFQYYEKEERGRGNFPDRFSARQFPNYSSELNVNALLLGDSALYLCASSLVGRGTEAFFGQGTRLTVV.

The table lists this clonotype with a few counts. J is TRBJ2-5 and V is TRBV7-9, with D possibly matching TRBD1 (5 bases). The CDR3 is made up of 12 amino acids. Germline CDR1 reads SEHNR; CDR2 reads FQNEAQ (reference sequence). Trimming left V 5 bases short and J 4 bases short, with 8 bases between. Written as DNA, the CDR3 is TGTGCCAGCAGCGCAGGGTCAGAGACCCAGTACTTC. This encodes CASSAGSETQYF.

This rearrangement joins TRBV4-2 to TRBJ2-3, with TRBD2 matching over 15 bases. The CDR3 is 18 residues long. The J segment lost 1 base and the V segment lost 4 bases, leaving 6 bases of the junction unmatched. CDR1 is LGHNA, CDR2 YNFKEQ, per germline. CDR3 sequence: CASSRGTSGGLGTDTQYF. The CDR3 DNA sequence: TGTGCCAGCAGCCGAGGGACTAGCGGGGGGCTTGGCACAGATACGCAGTATTTT.

This clonotype was counted only a few times. The rearrangement links TRBV2 to TRBJ1-2; D gene ambiguous. This CDR3 is built from 14 residues. V was trimmed by 4 bases and J by 4 bases, leaving 13 bases between them. The germline V gene has CDR1 SNHLY and CDR2 FYNNEI. The CDR3 spells CASSGDGLGYGYTF. DNA of the CDR3: TGTGCCAGCAGTGGGGATGGGCTCGGCTATGGCTACACCTTC. Drawing the rest from reference TRBV2 and TRBJ1-2, the complete variable domain is EPEVTQTPSHQVTQMGQEVILRCVPISNHLYFYWYRQILGQKVEFLVSFYNNEISEKSEIFDDQFSVERPDGSNFTLKIRSTKLEDSAMYFCASSGDGLGYGYTFGSGTRLTVV.

The rearrangement links TRBV5-1 to TRBJ2-2; 13 positions match TRBD2. The ends lost 7 bases at V and 4 bases at J; junction bases unmatched: 4. Germline CDR1 is SGHRS and CDR2 is YFSETQ. The CDR3 is 15 amino acids. The CDR3 region is CASQGLAGPTGELFF. The CDR3 region has the DNA TGCGCCAGCCAGGGACTAGCGGGACCCACCGGGGAGCTGTTTTTT.

The chain recombines TRBV20-1 with TRBJ1-2; tentative D call: TRBD1 (5 bases). Per germline, CDR1 DFQATT and CDR2 SNEGSKA (reference sequence). The CDR3 sequence is 13 residues long. V was clipped by 5 bases and J by 13 bases, with 23 bases between them. CDR3 loop: CSAPAGASWGVTF. DNA for the CDR3: TGCAGTGCTCCGGCCGGGGCAAGCTGGGGCGTCACCTTC.

This clonotype has just a few counts. DNA of the CDR3: TGCGCCAGCAGCTCACAGGGCGTCTCTGGAAACACCATATATTTT. It yields the protein CASSSQGVSGNTIYF. The rearrangement links TRBV5-1 to TRBJ1-3; D is perhaps TRBD1 (6 bases). The V and J ends lost 3 bases and 0 bases respectively, with 10 bases between them. The CDR3 runs to 15 residues. Germline V lookup: CDR1 SGHRS, CDR2 YFSETQ.